The T cell receptor beta chain under discussion was sequenced for a study of beta chain features in type 1 diabetes. What was sequenced were expressed TCRB transcripts, since all of the isolated RNA had been reverse transcribed. TCRdb's table, derived via immunoSEQ multiplex PCR, lists solely in-frame clones and lacks some. Of around 400,000 clones in the sample, over 13% were seen once. CDR1 and CDR2 (germline): MDHEN, SYDVKM. This CDR3 is 15 amino acids long. V lost 5 bases and J lost 5, with 18 bases in between. The chain employs TRBV28 and TRBJ2-5; possibly TRBD2 for D (5 bases). Input material: naive CD4+ T cells from blood. The TCR comes from a woman aged 18-35 years in good health. This CDR3 is CASSLGSYPSETQYF. Here the CDR3 DNA reads TGTGCCAGCAGTCTGGGGAGTTACCCCTCGGAGACCCAGTACTTC.